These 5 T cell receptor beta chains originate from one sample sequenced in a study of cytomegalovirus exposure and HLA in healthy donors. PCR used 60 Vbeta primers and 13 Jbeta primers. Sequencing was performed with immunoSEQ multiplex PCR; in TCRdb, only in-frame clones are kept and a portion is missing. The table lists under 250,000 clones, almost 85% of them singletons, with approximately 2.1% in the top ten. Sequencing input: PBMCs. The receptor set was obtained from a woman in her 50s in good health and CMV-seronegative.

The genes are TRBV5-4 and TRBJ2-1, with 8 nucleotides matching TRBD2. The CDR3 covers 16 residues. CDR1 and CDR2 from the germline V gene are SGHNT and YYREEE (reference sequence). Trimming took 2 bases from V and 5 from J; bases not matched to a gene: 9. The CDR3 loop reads CASSLVLTSGNNEQFF. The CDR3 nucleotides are TGTGCCAGCAGCTTAGTACTCACTAGCGGTAACAATGAGCAGTTCTTC.

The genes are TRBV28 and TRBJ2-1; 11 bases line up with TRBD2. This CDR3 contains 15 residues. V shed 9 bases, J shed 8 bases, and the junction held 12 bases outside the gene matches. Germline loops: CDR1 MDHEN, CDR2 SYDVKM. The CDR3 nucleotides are TGTGCCAGTTTCACAACTAGCGGGAGTCCCTATGAGCAGTTCTTC. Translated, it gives CASFTTSGSPYEQFF. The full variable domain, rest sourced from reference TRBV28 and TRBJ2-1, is DVKVTQSSRYLVKRTGEKVFLECVQDMDHENMFWYRQDPGLGLRLIYFSYDVKMKEKGDIPEGYSVSREKKERFSLILESASTNQTSMYLCASFTTSGSPYEQFFGPGTRLTVL.

CDR3 nucleotide sequence: TGTGCCTGGAGCAGGACAGGGGGCACAGATACGCAGTATTTT. Amino acid sequence: CAWSRTGGTDTQYF. This chain links TRBV30 with TRBJ2-3; TRBD1 matches 9 bases. CDR1 and CDR2 from the germline V gene are GTSNPN and SVGIG (reference sequence). This CDR3 comprises 14 residues. Trimming cost V 3 bases and J 1 base; bases outside gene matches: 2. Full variable domain (rest looked up from reference TRBV30 and TRBJ2-3): SQTIHQWPATLVQPVGSPLSLECTVEGTSNPNLYWYRQAAGRGLQLLFYSVGIGQISSEVPQNLSASRPQDRQFILSSKKLLLSDSGFYLCAWSRTGGTDTQYFGPGTRLTVL.

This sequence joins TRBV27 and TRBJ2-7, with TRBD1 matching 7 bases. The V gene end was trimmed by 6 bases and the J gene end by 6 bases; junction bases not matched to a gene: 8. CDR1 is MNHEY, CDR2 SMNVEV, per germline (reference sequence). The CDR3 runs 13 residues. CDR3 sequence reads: CASSKRQGSEQYF. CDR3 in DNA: TGTGCCAGCAGCAAACGACAGGGATCCGAGCAGTACTTC.

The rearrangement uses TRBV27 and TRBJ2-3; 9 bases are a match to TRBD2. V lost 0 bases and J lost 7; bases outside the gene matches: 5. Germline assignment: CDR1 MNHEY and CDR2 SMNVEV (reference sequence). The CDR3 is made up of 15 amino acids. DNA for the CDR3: TGTGCCAGCAGTTTATCTAAGCGGGAGGTAAATACGCAGTATTTT. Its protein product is CASSLSKREVNTQYF.